The T cell receptor (beta chain) described here comes from a study of blood T cell repertoires in COVID-19. Study-wide background: COVID-19 samples, acute and convalescent, were from the United States, Italy and Spain. Nucleic acid was either cDNA or gDNA, and it came from T cells, B-cell-depleted T cells, or PBMCs.

V lost 0 bases and J lost 4, with 7 bases in between. The germline gives CDR1 SGDLS, CDR2 YYNGEE. CDR3 size: 13 residues. Produced via immunoSEQ multiplex PCR; TCRdb's table is partial and in-frame only. The repertoire holds 190,000 or so clones, with roughly 84% as singletons. The material sequenced was peripheral blood. The receptor was derived from a woman older than 75 with acute or convalescent COVID-19. J is TRBJ1-2 and V is TRBV9; D not certain. In DNA form, the CDR3 reads TGTGCCAGCAGCGTAGACAGCTTCTATGGCTACACCTTC. This encodes CASSVDSFYGYTF.